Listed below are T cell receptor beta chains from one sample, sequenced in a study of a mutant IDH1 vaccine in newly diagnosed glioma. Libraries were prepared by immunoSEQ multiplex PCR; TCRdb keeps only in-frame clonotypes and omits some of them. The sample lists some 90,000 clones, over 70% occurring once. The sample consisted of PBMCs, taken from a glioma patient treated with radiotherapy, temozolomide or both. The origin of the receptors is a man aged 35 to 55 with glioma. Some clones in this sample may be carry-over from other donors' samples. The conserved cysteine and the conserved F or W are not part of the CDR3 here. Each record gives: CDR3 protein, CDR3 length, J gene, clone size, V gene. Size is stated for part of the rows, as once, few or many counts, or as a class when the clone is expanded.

ASSGNRRGTEQY,12,TRBJ2-7,NA,TRBV7-2
ASSTNDRGGNTEAF,14,TRBJ1-1,NA,TRBV5-1
ASSYLAGGRETQY,13,TRBJ2-5,once,TRBV6-5
ASSERFWGGYT,11,TRBJ1-2,NA,TRBV6-1
ASSWTRNTGELF,12,TRBJ2-2,NA,TRBV19
SVEVMGVSGYT,11,TRBJ1-2,NA,TRBV29-1
ASSLAGTDTQY,11,TRBJ2-3,NA,TRBV5-6
AWLRKRGEETQY,12,TRBJ2-5,NA,TRBV2
ASSPMTRSEF,10,TRBJ2-1,NA,TRBV2
ASSIRGGSYSNQPQH,15,TRBJ1-5,NA,TRBV19
ASSTGQRNTIY,11,TRBJ1-3,NA,TRBV5-4
ASSEGGGGARETQY,14,TRBJ2-5,NA,TRBV2
ASSQTLGHLYEQY,13,TRBJ2-7,NA,TRBV4-1
ASSIHTEEYNSPLH,14,TRBJ1-6,NA,TRBV13
ASKEGPTYEQY,11,TRBJ2-7,NA,TRBV6-5
ASSARGTIY,9,TRBJ1-3,NA,TRBV13
ASSLGRNTEAF,11,TRBJ1-1,NA,TRBV27
ASSDVGRVNTEAF,13,TRBJ1-1,NA,TRBV6-1
ASSSGTSGGREQY,13,TRBJ2-7,NA,TRBV27
ASSQRAAGYSNQPQH,15,TRBJ1-5,NA,TRBV4-1
ASSPGGVSYGYT,12,TRBJ1-2,NA,TRBV5-8
ATSRDRVRFGYGYT,14,TRBJ1-2,NA,TRBV15
ASSRGGNYGYT,11,TRBJ1-2,few,TRBV5-1
ASSFGQTSEQY,11,TRBJ2-7,NA,TRBV7-6
ASSSLDRGPHSNEKLF,16,TRBJ1-4,NA,TRBV5-6
ASSFGTGISNEKLF,14,TRBJ1-4,NA,TRBV5-5